The 29 T cell receptor beta chains listed next were all sequenced from one sample in a study of shared clonotypes between healthy human individuals. Some clones are missing from TCRdb's copy, which holds only in-frame ones; the method was immunoSEQ multiplex PCR. The profile shows about 2.4 million clones, roughly 93% of them singletons. The sample taken for sequencing was naive CD4+ T cells from PBMCs. Stated subset: CD45RA+ positively selected. The receptor set was obtained from a man younger than 35 in good health. Some clones in this sample may be carry-over from other donors' samples.

J is TRBJ2-1 and V is TRBV19; 7 bases fit TRBD2. From germline, CDR1 is LNHDA and CDR2 SQIVND (reference sequence). The CDR3 runs to 13 residues. Unmatched junction bases numbered 0, after V lost 4 bases and J lost 3 bases. CDR3 residues: CASSRTSYNEQFF. The CDR3 region has the DNA TGTGCCAGTAGTAGGACTAGCTACAATGAGCAGTTCTTC.

The rearrangement joins TRBV19 to TRBJ2-4; D unresolved. The CDR3 length is 16 residues. CDR1 is LNHDA and CDR2 is SQIVND in the germline V gene (reference sequence). V gave up 4 bases and J gave up 2 bases, with 15 bases separating them. The CDR3 DNA sequence: TGTGCCAGTAGTACCGTGCAGTCCCAGCCCAAAAACATTCAGTACTTC. Protein: CASSTVQSQPKNIQYF.

V usage is TRBV5-1 and J usage is TRBJ1-1, with 7 nucleotides matching TRBD1. The germline V gene has CDR1 SGHRS and CDR2 YFSETQ. V was pared by 3 bases and J by 4 bases, with 15 bases of the junction left unmatched. The CDR3 spans 17 residues. The DNA for the CDR3 is TGCGCCAGCAGCTACACCCTGAAGGTGGGACAGATCACTGAAGCTTTCTTT. Amino acid sequence: CASSYTLKVGQITEAFF.

The chain combines TRBV18 with TRBJ1-1; D perhaps matches TRBD1 (5 bases). Germline CDR1 is KGHSH and CDR2 is LQKENI. Trimming left V 0 bases short and J 1 base short, with 9 bases between. This CDR3 is 15 amino acids long. The CDR3 coding sequence is TGTGCCAGCTCACCACCGAGGGGCTCGAACACTGAAGCTTTCTTT. Translation gives CASSPPRGSNTEAFF.

To note about this clone: Since a much larger clone is just one base distant, this may be a read error. At the DNA level, this CDR3 is encoded by other sequences in the same sample as well. This chain links TRBV4-1 with TRBJ2-7, with 9 bases lining up with TRBD2. The germline V gene has CDR1 MGHRA and CDR2 YSYEKL. The CDR3 runs to 15 residues. The chain's CDR3 is CASSQPGLAPYEQYF. The CDR3 coding sequence is TGCGCCAGCAGCCAACCCGGACTAGCGCCATACGAGCAGTACTTT.

In its sample, this clone was seen once. The chain employs TRBV7-2 and TRBJ1-5; 8 nucleotides match TRBD1. Per germline, CDR1 SGHTA and CDR2 FQGNSA. The CDR3 covers 17 residues. With 4 bases clipped from V and 12 bases from J, the junction kept 20 bases outside the gene matches. The CDR3 reads CASSSRAIDRGSSGQHF. CDR3 nucleotides: TGTGCCAGCAGCTCTCGAGCTATTGACAGGGGCAGCTCTGGCCAGCATTTT.

The chain combines TRBV4-3 with TRBJ2-3; 15 bases fit TRBD2. V shed 3 bases and J 2 bases; nucleotides not matched to a gene: 6. From germline, CDR1 is LGHNA and CDR2 YSLEER. This CDR3 is built from 18 residues. CDR3 region: CASSHLGLAGGNTDTQYF. CDR3 DNA: TGCGCCAGCAGCCACCTAGGACTAGCGGGAGGGAACACAGATACGCAGTATTTT.

V usage is TRBV9 and J usage is TRBJ1-1; D ambiguous. This CDR3 is 16 amino acids long. The germline V gene encodes CDR1 SGDLS and CDR2 YYNGEE. V was shortened by 4 bases and J by 1 base, with 17 bases between the two germline ends. CDR3 loop: CASSPQIGRTNTEAFF. The CDR3, as DNA: TGTGCCAGCAGCCCCCAGATAGGGCGGACGAACACTGAAGCTTTCTTT.

V is TRBV7-9 and J is TRBJ1-2, with D unresolved. The CDR3 consists of 11 residues. Per germline, CDR1 SEHNR and CDR2 FQNEAQ (reference sequence). Trimming removed 4 bases from V and 10 bases from J, with 10 bases in between. The CDR3 nucleotides are TGTGCCAGCAGCTCATTACGACCCTACACCTTC. Encoded protein: CASSSLRPYTF.

J is TRBJ1-1 and V is TRBV18; 7 bases are a match to TRBD1. CDR1 KGHSH and CDR2 LQKENI come from the germline V gene. The J segment lost 4 bases and the V segment lost 0 bases, leaving 8 bases of the junction unmatched. This CDR3 has 16 residues. CDR3 sequence reads: CASSPPSQGVATEAFF. CDR3 nucleotide sequence: TGTGCCAGCTCACCACCGAGTCAGGGGGTTGCCACTGAAGCTTTCTTT.

The J gene is TRBJ2-7, the V gene TRBV5-5, with TRBD1 as a possible D gene (6 bases). Germline-derived CDR1 and CDR2 are SGHKS and YYEKEE (reference sequence). Trimming pared 3 bases from V and 2 bases from J, leaving 30 bases between. There are 20 residues in the CDR3. The CDR3: CASSSWTVDTQTLLTYEQYF. The CDR3 DNA sequence: TGTGCCAGCAGCTCTTGGACAGTCGATACCCAAACACTTTTAACCTACGAGCAGTACTTC.

The V call is TRBV11-3, the J call TRBJ2-2; D not resolved. This CDR3 is 13 amino acids long. Trimming took off 4 bases at V and 6 bases at J, with 9 bases between the two ends. Germline CDR1 is SGHNT and CDR2 is YENEEA. The CDR3 nucleotides read TGTGCCAGCAGCTCCGTAGCATCCGGGGAGCTGTTTTTT. Encoded protein: CASSSVASGELFF.

This clone has more than one count but fewer than ten. The chain couples TRBV9 to TRBJ1-1; TRBD1 is a possible D gene (5 bases). V dropped 0 bases and J dropped 7 bases, with 13 bases sitting between them. This CDR3 spans 14 amino acids. Germline V gene sequence: CDR1 SGDLS, CDR2 YYNGEE. In nucleotides, the CDR3 is TGTGCCAGCAGCGTAGATCAGGGCTATGGTGAAGCTTTCTTT. It translates to CASSVDQGYGEAFF. Full variable domain (remainder filled in from reference TRBV9 and TRBJ1-1): DSGVTQTPKHLITATGQRVTLRCSPRSGDLSVYWYQQSLDQGLQFLIQYYNGEERAKGNILERFSAQQFPDLHSELNLSSLELGDSALYFCASSVDQGYGEAFFGQGTRLTVV.

V gene TRBV5-4 combines with J gene TRBJ2-3; D is uncertain. There are 16 residues in the CDR3. The V and J ends lost 4 bases and 5 bases respectively, with 20 bases between them. Germline CDR1 is SGHNT and CDR2 is YYREEE (reference sequence). CDR3 region: CASSPRVGPQGDTQYF. The DNA for the CDR3 is TGTGCCAGCAGCCCAAGGGTCGGCCCTCAAGGAGATACGCAGTATTTT. Complete variable domain (other parts from reference TRBV5-4 and TRBJ2-3): ETGVTQSPTHLIKTRGQQVTLRCSSQSGHNTVSWYQQALGQGPQFIFQYYREEENGRGNFPPRFSGLQFPNYSSELNVNALELDDSALYLCASSPRVGPQGDTQYFGPGTRLTVL.

Note on this clone: This sample also contains other DNA sequences that code for the same CDR3. As DNA, the CDR3 is TGCGCCAGCAGCTTAGCCCCCGAATACGAGCAGTACTTC. It encodes CASSLAPEYEQYF. The rearrangement links TRBV5-1 to TRBJ2-7, with D unclear. Germline V lookup: CDR1 SGHRS, CDR2 YFSETQ. Trimming took off 2 bases at V and 4 bases at J, with 10 bases between the two ends. This CDR3 region has 13 residues.

The J gene is TRBJ1-2, the V gene TRBV27; a possible D gene is TRBD1 (5 bases). From germline, CDR1 is MNHEY and CDR2 SMNVEV (reference sequence). Trimming cost V 2 bases and J 6 bases, with 22 bases left between them. The CDR3 contains 17 residues. The CDR3 loop is CASSLRGRFVASDGYTF. The CDR3, as DNA: TGTGCCAGCAGTTTAAGGGGCAGGTTTGTGGCTTCGGATGGCTACACCTTC.

The CDR3 is CASSLEATTDTQYF. In DNA form, the CDR3 reads TGTGCCAGCAGCTTAGAAGCGACCACAGATACGCAGTATTTT. The rearrangement links TRBV11-1 to TRBJ2-3; D gene ambiguous. There are 14 residues in the CDR3. Germline CDR1 reads SGHAT; CDR2 reads FQDESV (reference sequence). V lost 1 base, J lost 2 bases, and 7 bases lay in between.

This chain joins TRBV7-9 and TRBJ2-5; tentative D call: TRBD1 (6 bases). The V end lost 5 bases, the J end lost 4 bases, and 23 bases lay between the germline ends. The germline CDR1 and CDR2 sequences are SEHNR and FQNEAQ (reference sequence). The CDR3 sequence is 17 residues long. CDR3 coding DNA: TGTGCCAGCAGCCCAATTCCGGGACAAAAACCCGGAGAGACCCAGTACTTC. Protein product: CASSPIPGQKPGETQYF.

The V gene is TRBV6-5, the J gene TRBJ2-3; D unresolved. Per the germline V gene, CDR1 is MNHEY and CDR2 is SVGAGI. The ends were cut back, 6 bases at V and 6 bases at J, with 13 bases in the middle. The CDR3 is made up of 13 amino acids. CDR3 sequence (DNA): TGTGCCAGCAGCCGACCCCCCTTGGATACGCAGTATTTT. Its translation is CASSRPPLDTQYF.

Points on this clone: Relative to the germline gene, one junction end is altered; a read error may explain this. J is TRBJ1-1 and V is TRBV11-3, with a possible D match to TRBD1 (6 bases). CDR3 length equals 13 residues. Germline CDR1 SGHNT, CDR2 YENEEA. CDR3 protein: CASSLGGAHEAFF. CDR3 nucleotide sequence: TGTGCCAGCAGTTTAGGGGGGGCTCATGAAGCTTTCTTT.

This rearrangement joins TRBV5-4 to TRBJ2-2, with TRBD2 matching 14 bases. The CDR3 loop spans 17 amino acids. Germline V gene data show CDR1 as SGHNT and CDR2 as YYREEE (reference sequence). V shed 4 bases, J shed 7 bases, and the junction held 9 bases outside the gene matches. Written as DNA, the CDR3 is TGTGCCAGCAGCCCGACTAGCGGGAGGGCTCGAGGCGGGGAGCTGTTTTTT. Protein: CASSPTSGRARGGELFF.

The gene calls are TRBV6-5 and TRBJ2-7; a weak D match, TRBD2 (6 bases). Between the trimmed V and J ends, which lost 0 bases and 2 bases, there was a span of 11 bases. The germline V gene encodes CDR1 MNHEY and CDR2 SVGAGI. CDR3 size: 15 residues. The chain's CDR3 is CASSYSRGNTYEQYF. CDR3 nucleotides: TGTGCCAGCAGTTACTCTCGCGGGAACACCTACGAGCAGTACTTC.

This chain uses TRBV5-1 with TRBJ1-2, with D maybe TRBD1 (6 bases). The CDR3 runs to 15 residues. Germline CDR1 SGHRS, CDR2 YFSETQ. Deletions cut 1 base from V and 8 bases from J, with 18 bases between. CDR3 nucleotides: TGCGCCAGCAGCTTGTCCGGGACAACGAACGGAGGCTACACCTTC. Encoded protein: CASSLSGTTNGGYTF. The full variable domain, rest sourced from reference TRBV5-1 and TRBJ1-2, is KAGVTQTPRYLIKTRGQQVTLSCSPISGHRSVSWYQQTPGQGLQFLFEYFSETQRNKGNFPGRFSGRQFSNSRSEMNVSTLELGDSALYLCASSLSGTTNGGYTFGSGTRLTVV.

This CDR3 reads CASSTGAGYGYTF. CDR3 sequence (DNA): TGTGCCAGCAGTACAGGGGCCGGGTACGGCTACACCTTC. The chain recombines TRBV6-5 with TRBJ1-2; 7 bases map to TRBD1. The V and J ends lost 5 bases and 8 bases, in that order; junction bases with no gene match: 8. The length of the CDR3 is 13 residues. Germline V gene sequence: CDR1 MNHEY, CDR2 SVGAGI.

This sequence joins TRBV9 and TRBJ2-2; D may be TRBD1 or TRBD2 (5 bases each). This CDR3 is 16 amino acids long. Trimming removed 0 bases from V and 7 bases from J, with 16 bases in between. Germline V gives CDR1 SGDLS, CDR2 YYNGEE. The CDR3 loop is CASSVDLRGSDGELFF. The CDR3 DNA reads as TGTGCCAGCAGCGTAGATCTTCGGGGCTCGGACGGGGAGCTGTTTTTT.

This chain uses TRBV18 with TRBJ2-7, with D tentatively TRBD2 (6 bases). Germline CDR1 reads KGHSH; CDR2 reads LQKENI. The CDR3 is made up of 16 amino acids. V dropped 5 bases and J dropped 2 bases, with 19 bases sitting between them. CDR3 coding DNA: TGTGCCAGCTCATCGCAGGACGGAGGGGTTACCTACGAGCAGTACTTC. Translating it yields CASSSQDGGVTYEQYF.

The CDR3 here is CASSLWSGGSYEQYF. CDR3 nucleotide sequence: TGTGCCAGCAGTTTATGGAGCGGAGGCTCCTACGAGCAGTACTTC. The chain has TRBV27 and TRBJ2-7; D is perhaps TRBD2 (5 bases). The CDR3 length is 15 residues. V was pared by 1 base and J by 0 bases, with 10 bases between. CDR1 is MNHEY, CDR2 SMNVEV, per germline (reference sequence).

This clone was detected once. J is TRBJ2-7 and V is TRBV7-2; 7 nucleotides match TRBD1. The junction had 13 bases not matched to a gene; V was cut back by 5 bases and J by 6 bases. CDR3 length: 15 residues. Germline V gives CDR1 SGHTA, CDR2 FQGNSA. In nucleotides, the CDR3 is TGTGCCAGCAGCGCCTCGACAGGGCGGTCTGGCGAGCAGTACTTC. Translating it yields CASSASTGRSGEQYF.

The V call is TRBV7-2, the J call TRBJ1-2; no clear D gene. CDR3 length: 14 residues. V was cut by 7 bases and J by 2 bases, with 14 bases left in between. Germline CDR1 and CDR2: SGHTA and FQGNSA. CDR3: CASTPLPLNYGYTF. For the CDR3, the DNA is TGTGCCAGCACCCCACTACCCCTGAACTATGGCTACACCTTC.